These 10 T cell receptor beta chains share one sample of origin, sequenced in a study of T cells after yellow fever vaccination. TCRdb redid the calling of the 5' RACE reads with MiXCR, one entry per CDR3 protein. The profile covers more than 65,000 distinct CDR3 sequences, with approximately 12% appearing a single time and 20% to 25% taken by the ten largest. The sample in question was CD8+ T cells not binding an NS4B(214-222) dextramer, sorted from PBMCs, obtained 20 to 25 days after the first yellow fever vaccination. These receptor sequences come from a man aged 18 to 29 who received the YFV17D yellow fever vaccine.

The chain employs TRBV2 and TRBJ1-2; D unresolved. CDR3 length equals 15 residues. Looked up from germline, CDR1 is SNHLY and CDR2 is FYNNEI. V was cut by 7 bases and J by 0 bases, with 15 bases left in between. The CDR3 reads CASKTSSGTNYGYTF. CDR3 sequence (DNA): TGTGCCAGCAAGACGAGTAGCGGAACTAACTATGGCTACACCTTC.

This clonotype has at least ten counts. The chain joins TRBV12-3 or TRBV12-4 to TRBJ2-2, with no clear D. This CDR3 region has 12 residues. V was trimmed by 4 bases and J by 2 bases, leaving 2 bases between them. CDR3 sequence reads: CASSSNTGELFF. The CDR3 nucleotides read TGTGCCAGCAGTTCCAACACCGGGGAGCTGTTTTTT.

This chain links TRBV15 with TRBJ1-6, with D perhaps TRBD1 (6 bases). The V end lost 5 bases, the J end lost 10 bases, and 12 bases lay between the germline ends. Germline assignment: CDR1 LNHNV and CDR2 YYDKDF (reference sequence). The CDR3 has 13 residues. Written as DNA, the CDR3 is TGTGCCACCAGCGGGAGGGGGAGATCACCCCTCCACTTT. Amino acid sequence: CATSGRGRSPLHF. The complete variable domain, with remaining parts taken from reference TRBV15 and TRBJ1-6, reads DAMVIQNPRYQVTQFGKPVTLSCSQTLNHNVMYWYQQKSSQAPKLLFHYYDKDFNNEADTPDNFQSRRPNTSFCFLDIRSPGLGDTAMYLCATSGRGRSPLHFGNGTRLTVT.

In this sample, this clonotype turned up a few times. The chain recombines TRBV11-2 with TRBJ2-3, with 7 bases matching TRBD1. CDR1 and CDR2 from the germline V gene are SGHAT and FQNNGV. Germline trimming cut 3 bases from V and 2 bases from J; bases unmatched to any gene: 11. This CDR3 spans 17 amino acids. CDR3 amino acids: CASSLSWDRTLTDTQYF. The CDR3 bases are TGTGCCAGCAGCTTGTCCTGGGACAGAACTCTCACAGATACGCAGTATTTT.

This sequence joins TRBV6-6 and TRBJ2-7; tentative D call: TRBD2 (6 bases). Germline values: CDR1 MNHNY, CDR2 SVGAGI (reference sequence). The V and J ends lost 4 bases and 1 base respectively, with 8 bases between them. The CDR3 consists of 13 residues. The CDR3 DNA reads TGTGCCAGCAGTTCTGCGGGGTCCTACGAGCAGTACGTC. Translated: CASSSAGSYEQYV.

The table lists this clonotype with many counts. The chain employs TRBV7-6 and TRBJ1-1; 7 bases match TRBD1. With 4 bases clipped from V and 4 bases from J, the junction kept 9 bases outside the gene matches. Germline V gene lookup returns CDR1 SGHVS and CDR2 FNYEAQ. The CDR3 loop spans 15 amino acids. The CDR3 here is CASSWKTGPGTEAFF. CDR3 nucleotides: TGTGCCAGCAGCTGGAAGACAGGGCCGGGCACTGAAGCTTTCTTT.

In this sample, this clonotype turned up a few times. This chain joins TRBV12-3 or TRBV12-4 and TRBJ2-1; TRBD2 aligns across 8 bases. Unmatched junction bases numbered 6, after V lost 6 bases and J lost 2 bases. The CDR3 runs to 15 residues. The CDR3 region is CASSPRGGTYNEQFF. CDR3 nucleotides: TGTGCCAGCAGCCCCCGGGGGGGAACCTACAATGAGCAGTTCTTC.

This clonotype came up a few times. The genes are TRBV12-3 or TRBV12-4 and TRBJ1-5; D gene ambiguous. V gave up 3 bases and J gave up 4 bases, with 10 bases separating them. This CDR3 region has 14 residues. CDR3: CASSFVSGNQPQHF. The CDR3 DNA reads TGTGCCAGCAGTTTTGTCAGCGGTAATCAGCCCCAGCATTTT.

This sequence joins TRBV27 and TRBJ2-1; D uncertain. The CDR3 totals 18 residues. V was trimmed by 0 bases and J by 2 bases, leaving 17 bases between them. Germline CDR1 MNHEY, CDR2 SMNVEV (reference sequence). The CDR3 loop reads CASSLSAAVPAPYNEQFF. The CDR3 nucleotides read TGTGCCAGCAGTTTATCGGCTGCCGTTCCTGCTCCCTACAATGAGCAGTTCTTC.

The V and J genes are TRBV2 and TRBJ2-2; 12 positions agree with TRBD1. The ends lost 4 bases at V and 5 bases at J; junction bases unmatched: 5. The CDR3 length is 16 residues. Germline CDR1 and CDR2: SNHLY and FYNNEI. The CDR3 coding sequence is TGTGCCAGCAGTGCGGGACAGGGGGCTCGGACCGGGGAGCTGTTTTTT. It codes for CASSAGQGARTGELFF.